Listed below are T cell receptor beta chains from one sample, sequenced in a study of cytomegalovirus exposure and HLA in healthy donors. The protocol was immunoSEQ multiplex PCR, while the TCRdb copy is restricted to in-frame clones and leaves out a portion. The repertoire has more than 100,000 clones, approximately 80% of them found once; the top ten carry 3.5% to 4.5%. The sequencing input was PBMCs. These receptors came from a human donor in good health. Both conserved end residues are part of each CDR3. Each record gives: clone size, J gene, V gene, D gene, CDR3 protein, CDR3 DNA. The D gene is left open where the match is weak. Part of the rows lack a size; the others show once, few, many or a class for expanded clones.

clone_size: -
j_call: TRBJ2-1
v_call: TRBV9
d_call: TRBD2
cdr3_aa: CASSVVPGGPNNEQFF
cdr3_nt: TGTGCCAGCAGCGTAGTCCCGGGAGGGCCCAACAATGAGCAGTTCTTC

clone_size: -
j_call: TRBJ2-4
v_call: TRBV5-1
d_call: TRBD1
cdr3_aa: CASSGGTGALRGVVKNIQYF
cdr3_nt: TGCGCCAGCAGCGGGGGGACAGGGGCCCTAAGAGGGGTAGTCAAAAACATTCAGTACTTC

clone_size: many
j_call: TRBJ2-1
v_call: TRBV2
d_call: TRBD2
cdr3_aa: CASSGLAGGDNEQFF
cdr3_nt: TGTGCCAGCAGTGGACTAGCGGGAGGGGACAATGAGCAGTTCTTC

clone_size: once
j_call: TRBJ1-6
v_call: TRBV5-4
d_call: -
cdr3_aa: CATEPRGTGGNSPLHF
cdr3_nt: TGTGCCACCGAGCCACGAGGGACGGGAGGAAACTCACCCCTCCACTTT

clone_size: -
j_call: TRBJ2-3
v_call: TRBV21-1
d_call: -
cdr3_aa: CASSDQRRLAGGPDTQYF
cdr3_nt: TGTGCCAGCAGCGACCAACGACGGCTAGCGGGAGGGCCAGATACGCAGTATTTT

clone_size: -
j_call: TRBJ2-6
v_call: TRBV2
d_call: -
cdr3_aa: CASSRARGANVLTF
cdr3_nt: TGTGCCAGCAGCAGGGCCCGAGGGGCCAACGTCCTGACTTTC

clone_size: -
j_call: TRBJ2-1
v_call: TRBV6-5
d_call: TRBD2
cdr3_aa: CASSPTSIDEQFF
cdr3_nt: TGTGCCAGCAGTCCGACTAGCATCGATGAGCAGTTCTTC

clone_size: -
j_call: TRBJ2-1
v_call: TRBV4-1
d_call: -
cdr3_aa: CASSQDPSGDKGDEQFF
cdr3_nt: TGCGCCAGCAGCCAAGATCCTAGCGGAGACAAGGGGGATGAGCAGTTCTTC

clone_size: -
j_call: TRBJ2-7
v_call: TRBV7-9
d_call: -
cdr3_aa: CASSPSVGSYEQYF
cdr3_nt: TGTGCCAGCAGCCCTAGCGTCGGGTCCTACGAGCAGTACTTC

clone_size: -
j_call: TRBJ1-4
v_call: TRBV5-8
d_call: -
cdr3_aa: CASSPGGHINEKLFF
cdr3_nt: TGTGCCAGCAGCCCCGGCGGGCACATTAATGAAAAACTGTTTTTT

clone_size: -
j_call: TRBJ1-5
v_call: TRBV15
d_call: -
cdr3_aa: CATSGSRNQPQHF
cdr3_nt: TGTGCCACCAGCGGGAGCAGGAATCAGCCCCAGCATTTT

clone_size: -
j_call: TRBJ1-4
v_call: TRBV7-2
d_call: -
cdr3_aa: CASSSGQGDEKLFF
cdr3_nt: TGTGCCAGCAGCTCCGGGCAGGGCGATGAAAAACTGTTTTTT

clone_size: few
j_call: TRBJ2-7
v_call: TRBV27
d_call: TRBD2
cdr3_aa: CASRNRGLAGGEQYF
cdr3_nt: TGTGCCAGCAGGAATAGGGGACTAGCGGGAGGCGAGCAGTACTTC

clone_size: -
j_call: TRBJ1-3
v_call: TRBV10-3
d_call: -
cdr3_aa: CAISESGRQIVGNTIYF
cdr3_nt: TGTGCCATCAGTGAGTCGGGGCGACAGATAGTTGGAAACACCATATATTTT

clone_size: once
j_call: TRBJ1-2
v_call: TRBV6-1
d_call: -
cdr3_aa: CASSGRNYGYTF
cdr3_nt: TGTGCCAGCAGTGGCAGGAACTATGGCTACACCTTC

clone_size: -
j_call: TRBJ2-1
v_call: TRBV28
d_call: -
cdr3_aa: CAAGLQINEQFF
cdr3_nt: TGTGCCGCCGGACTGCAGATCAATGAGCAGTTCTTC

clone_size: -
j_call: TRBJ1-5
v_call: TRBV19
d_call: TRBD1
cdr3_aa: CASRATGANQPQHF
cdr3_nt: TGTGCCAGTAGAGCTACAGGGGCGAATCAGCCCCAGCATTTT

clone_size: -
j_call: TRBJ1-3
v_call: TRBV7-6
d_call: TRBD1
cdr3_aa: CASSLAPSSLTGRSGNTIYF
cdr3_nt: TGTGCCAGCAGCTTAGCCCCATCGAGCTTGACAGGGCGCTCTGGAAACACCATATATTTT

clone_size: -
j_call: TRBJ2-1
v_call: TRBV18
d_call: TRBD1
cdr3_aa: CASSPQGASTNEQFF
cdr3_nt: TGTGCCAGCTCACCACAGGGGGCTAGCACCAATGAGCAGTTCTTC

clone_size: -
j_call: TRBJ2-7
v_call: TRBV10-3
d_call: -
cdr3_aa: CASSDSSYEQYF
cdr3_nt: TGTGCCAGCAGTGACTCGAGTTACGAGCAGTACTTC

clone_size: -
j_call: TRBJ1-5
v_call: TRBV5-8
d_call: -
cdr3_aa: CASSLALVTGDSNQPQHF
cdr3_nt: TGTGCCAGCAGCTTGGCCCTGGTTACAGGAGATAGCAATCAGCCCCAGCATTTT

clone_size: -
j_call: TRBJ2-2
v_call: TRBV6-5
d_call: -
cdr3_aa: CASSYGRGTNTGELFF
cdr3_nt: TGTGCCAGCAGTTACGGCAGGGGAACCAACACCGGGGAGCTGTTTTTT

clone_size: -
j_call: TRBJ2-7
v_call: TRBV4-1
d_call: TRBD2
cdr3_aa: CASSPGLAGALVSEQYF
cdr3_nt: TGCGCCAGCAGCCCGGGGCTAGCGGGAGCCTTGGTTTCCGAGCAGTACTTC

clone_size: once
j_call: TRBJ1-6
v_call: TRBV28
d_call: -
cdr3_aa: CASSLLGRGDSPLHF
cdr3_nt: TGTGCCAGCAGTTTATTGGGCAGGGGTGATTCACCCCTCCACTTT

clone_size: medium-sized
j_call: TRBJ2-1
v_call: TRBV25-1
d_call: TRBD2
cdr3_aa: CASSELGRGGIYNEQFF
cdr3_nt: TGTGCCAGCAGTGAATTGGGACGCGGGGGTATCTACAATGAGCAGTTCTTC

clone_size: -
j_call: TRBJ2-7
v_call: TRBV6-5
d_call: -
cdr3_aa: CATNAGDYEQYF
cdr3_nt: TGTGCCACGAATGCAGGCGACTACGAGCAGTACTTC

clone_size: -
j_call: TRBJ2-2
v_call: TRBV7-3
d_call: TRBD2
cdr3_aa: CASSSPGTSFGTGELFF
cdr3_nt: TGTGCCAGCAGCTCCCCCGGGACTAGCTTCGGCACCGGGGAGCTGTTTTTT

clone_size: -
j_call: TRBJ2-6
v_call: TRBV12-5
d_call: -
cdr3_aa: CASGLGSGANVLTF
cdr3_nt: TGTGCTAGTGGTTTGGGTAGTGGGGCCAACGTCCTGACTTTC

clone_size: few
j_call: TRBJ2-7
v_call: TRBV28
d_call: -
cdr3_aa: CASRQGRAYEQYF
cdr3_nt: TGTGCCAGCCGACAGGGGAGGGCCTACGAGCAGTACTTC

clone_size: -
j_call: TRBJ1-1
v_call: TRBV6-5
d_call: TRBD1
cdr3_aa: CASSYRNRGNTEAFF
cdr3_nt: TGTGCCAGCAGTTACAGAAACAGGGGGAACACTGAAGCTTTCTTT

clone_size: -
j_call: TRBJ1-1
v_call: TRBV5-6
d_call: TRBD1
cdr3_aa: CASRIQTGLPEAFF
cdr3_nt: TGTGCCAGCAGAATCCAGACAGGGCTCCCTGAAGCTTTCTTT

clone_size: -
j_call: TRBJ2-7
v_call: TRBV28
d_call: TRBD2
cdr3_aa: CASRATSGVYEQYF
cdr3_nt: TGTGCCAGCAGGGCGACTAGCGGGGTGTACGAGCAGTACTTC

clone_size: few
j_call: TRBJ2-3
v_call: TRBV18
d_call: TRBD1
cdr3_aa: CASSPLIGQGYGDTQYF
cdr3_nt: TGTGCCAGCTCACCACTAATTGGACAGGGTTATGGGGATACGCAGTATTTT

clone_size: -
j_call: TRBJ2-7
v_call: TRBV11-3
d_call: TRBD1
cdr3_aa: CASSFRDQGAGEQYF
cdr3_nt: TGTGCCAGCAGCTTTAGGGACCAGGGGGCAGGCGAGCAGTACTTC

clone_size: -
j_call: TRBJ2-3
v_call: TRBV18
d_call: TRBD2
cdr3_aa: CASSPLSLTSGSTDTQYF
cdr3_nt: TGTGCCAGCTCACCACTCAGCTTGACTAGCGGGAGCACAGATACGCAGTATTTT

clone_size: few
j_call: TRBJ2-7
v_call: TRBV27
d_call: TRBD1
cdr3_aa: CASNLGGQAAYEQYF
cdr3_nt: TGTGCCAGCAATTTGGGGGGACAGGCAGCATACGAGCAGTACTTC

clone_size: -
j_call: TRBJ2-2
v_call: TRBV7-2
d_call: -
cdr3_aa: CASSPQRGNTGELFF
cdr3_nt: TGTGCCAGCAGCCCCCAACGAGGGAACACCGGGGAGCTGTTTTTT

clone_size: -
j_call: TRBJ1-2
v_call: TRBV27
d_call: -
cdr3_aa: CASSTLARTSGGYTF
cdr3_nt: TGTGCCAGCAGTACCCTCGCCCGGACCTCGGGGGGCTACACCTTC

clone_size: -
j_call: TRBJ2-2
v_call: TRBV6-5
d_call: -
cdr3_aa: CASSYAVGGELFF
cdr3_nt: TGTGCCAGCAGTTACGCGGTCGGCGGGGAGCTGTTTTTT

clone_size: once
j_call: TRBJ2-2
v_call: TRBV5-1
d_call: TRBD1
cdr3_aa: CASSWDRGGELFF
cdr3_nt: TGCGCCAGCAGCTGGGACAGGGGAGGGGAGCTGTTTTTT

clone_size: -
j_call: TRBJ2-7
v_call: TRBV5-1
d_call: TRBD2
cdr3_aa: CASSLGLAGDEQYF
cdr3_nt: TGCGCCAGCAGCTTGGGACTAGCGGGAGACGAGCAGTACTTC

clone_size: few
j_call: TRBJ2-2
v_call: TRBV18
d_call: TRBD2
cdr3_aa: CASSPLGTTTGELFF
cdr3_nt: TGTGCCAGCTCACCTCTGGGGACTACCACCGGGGAGCTGTTTTTT

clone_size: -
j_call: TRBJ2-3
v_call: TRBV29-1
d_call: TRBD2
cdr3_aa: CSAEGVREGSADTQYF
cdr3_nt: TGCAGCGCAGAAGGTGTGCGGGAGGGGTCAGCAGATACGCAGTATTTT

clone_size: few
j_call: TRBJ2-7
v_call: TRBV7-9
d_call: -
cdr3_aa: CASSLFSASYEQYF
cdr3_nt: TGTGCCAGCAGCTTATTTAGCGCCTCCTACGAGCAGTACTTC

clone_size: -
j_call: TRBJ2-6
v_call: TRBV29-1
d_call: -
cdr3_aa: CSVEEGHSGANVLTF
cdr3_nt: TGCAGCGTTGAGGAGGGCCACTCTGGGGCCAACGTCCTGACTTTC

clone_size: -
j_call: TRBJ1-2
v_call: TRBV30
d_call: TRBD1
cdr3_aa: CAWTAQGVAPYGYTF
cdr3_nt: TGTGCCTGGACTGCACAGGGGGTCGCGCCCTATGGCTACACCTTC

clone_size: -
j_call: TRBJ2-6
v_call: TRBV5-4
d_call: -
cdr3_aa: CASSPLGTNSGANVLTF
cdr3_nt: TGTGCCAGCAGCCCACTGGGGACAAACTCTGGGGCCAACGTCCTGACTTTC

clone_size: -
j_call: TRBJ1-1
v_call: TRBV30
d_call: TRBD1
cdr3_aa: CAWMGTGMGKTEAFF
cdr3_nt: TGTGCCTGGATGGGGACAGGGATGGGGAAAACTGAAGCTTTCTTT

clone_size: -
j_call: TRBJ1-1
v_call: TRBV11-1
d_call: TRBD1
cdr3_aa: CASSQGQGRGTEAFF
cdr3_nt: TGTGCCAGCAGCCAAGGACAGGGTCGGGGCACTGAAGCTTTCTTT